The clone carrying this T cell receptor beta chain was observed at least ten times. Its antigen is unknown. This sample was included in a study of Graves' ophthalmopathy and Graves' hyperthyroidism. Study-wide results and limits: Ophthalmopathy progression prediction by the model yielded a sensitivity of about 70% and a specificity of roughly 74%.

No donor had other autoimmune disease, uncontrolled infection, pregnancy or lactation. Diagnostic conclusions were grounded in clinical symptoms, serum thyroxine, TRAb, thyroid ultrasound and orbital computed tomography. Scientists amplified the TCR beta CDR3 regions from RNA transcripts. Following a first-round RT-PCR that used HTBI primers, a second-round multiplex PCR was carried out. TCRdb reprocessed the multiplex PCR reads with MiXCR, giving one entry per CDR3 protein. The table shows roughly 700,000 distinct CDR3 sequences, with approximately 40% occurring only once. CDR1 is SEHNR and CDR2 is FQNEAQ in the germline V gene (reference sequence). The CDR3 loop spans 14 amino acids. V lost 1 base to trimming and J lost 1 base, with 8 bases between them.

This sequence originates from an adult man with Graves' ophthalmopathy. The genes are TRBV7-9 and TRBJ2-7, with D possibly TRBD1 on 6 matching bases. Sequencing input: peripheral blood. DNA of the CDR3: TGTGCCAGCAGCTTAGGACAGGAGTCCTACGAGCAGTACTTC. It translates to CASSLGQESYEQYF.